This T cell receptor beta chain was obtained from a study of CD8 T cells in ankylosing spondylitis. Study results and limitations: What seemed typical of ankylosing spondylitis blood was a TCR beta motif built from about 8 highly homologous variants. As for the disease-linked clones, they showed a CD8+ phenotype and occurred at relatively low frequencies in peripheral blood. Prior literature has documented some motif variants in synovial fluid and blood from reactive arthritis. Reportedly, matched ankylosing spondylitis synovial fluid was significantly enriched for disease-linked clones.

This clonotype was counted only a few times. Its antigen is undetermined. TCRdb reprocessed the 5' RACE reads with MiXCR, giving one entry per CDR3 protein. The sample records roughly 440,000 distinct CDR3 sequences, roughly 18% being singletons. This receptor was taken from a male donor with ankylosing spondylitis. The sample was blood, either unsorted or a sorted T cell fraction (not recorded which).

CDR3 in amino acids: CASSPGTGIPYEQYF. The CDR3, as DNA: TGCGCCAGCAGCCCTGGGACAGGGATACCGTACGAGCAGTACTTC. This chain joins TRBV4-1 and TRBJ2-7; 9 bases map to TRBD1. The CDR3 contains 15 residues. CDR1 is MGHRA, CDR2 YSYEKL, per germline. V lost 4 bases and J lost 4; bases outside the gene matches: 8.